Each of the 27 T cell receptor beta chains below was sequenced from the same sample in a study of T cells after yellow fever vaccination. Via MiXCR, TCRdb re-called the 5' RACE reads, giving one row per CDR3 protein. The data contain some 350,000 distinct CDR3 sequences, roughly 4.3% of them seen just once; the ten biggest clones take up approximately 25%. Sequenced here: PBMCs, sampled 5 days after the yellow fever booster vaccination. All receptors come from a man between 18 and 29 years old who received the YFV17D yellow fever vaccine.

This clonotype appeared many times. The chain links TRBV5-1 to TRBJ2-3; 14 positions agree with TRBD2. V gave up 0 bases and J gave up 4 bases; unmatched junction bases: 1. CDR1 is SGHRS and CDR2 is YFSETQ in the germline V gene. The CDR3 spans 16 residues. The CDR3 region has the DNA TGCGCCAGCAGCTTGGAGACTAGCGGGGGGGCAGATACGCAGTATTTT. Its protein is CASSLETSGGADTQYF.

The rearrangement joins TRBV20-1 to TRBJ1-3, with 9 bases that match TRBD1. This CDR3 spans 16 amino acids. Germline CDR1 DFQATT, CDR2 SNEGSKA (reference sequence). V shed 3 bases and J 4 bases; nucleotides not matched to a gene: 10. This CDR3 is CSASNRGPVSGNTIYF. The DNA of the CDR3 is TGCAGTGCTAGCAACAGGGGGCCGGTCTCAGGAAACACCATATATTTT.

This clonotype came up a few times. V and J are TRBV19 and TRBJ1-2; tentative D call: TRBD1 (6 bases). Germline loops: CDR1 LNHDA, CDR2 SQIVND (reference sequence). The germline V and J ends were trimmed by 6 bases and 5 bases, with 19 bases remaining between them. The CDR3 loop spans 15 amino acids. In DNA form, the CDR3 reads TGTGCCAGTAGGCCCACCCTTATGGGGGCTTATGGCTACACCTTC. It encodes CASRPTLMGAYGYTF. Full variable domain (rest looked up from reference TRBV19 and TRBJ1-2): DGGITQSPKYLFRKEGQNVTLSCEQNLNHDAMYWYRQDPGQGLRLIYYSQIVNDFQKGDIAEGYSVSREKKESFPLTVTSAQKNPTAFYLCASRPTLMGAYGYTFGSGTRLTVV.

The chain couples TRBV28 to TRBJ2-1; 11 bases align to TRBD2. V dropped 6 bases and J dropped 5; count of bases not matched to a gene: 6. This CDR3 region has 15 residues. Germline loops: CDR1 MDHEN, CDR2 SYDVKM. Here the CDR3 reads CASRLLAGGNNEQFF. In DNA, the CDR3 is TGTGCCAGCAGGCTTCTAGCGGGGGGAAACAATGAGCAGTTCTTC. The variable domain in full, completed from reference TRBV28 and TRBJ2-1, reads DVKVTQSSRYLVKRTGEKVFLECVQDMDHENMFWYRQDPGLGLRLIYFSYDVKMKEKGDIPEGYSVSREKKERFSLILESASTNQTSMYLCASRLLAGGNNEQFFGPGTRLTVL.

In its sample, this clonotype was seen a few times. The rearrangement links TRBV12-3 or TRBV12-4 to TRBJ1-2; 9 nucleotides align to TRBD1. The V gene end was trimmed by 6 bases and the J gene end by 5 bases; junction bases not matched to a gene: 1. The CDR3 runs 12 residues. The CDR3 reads CASRTGGYGYTF. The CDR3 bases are TGTGCCAGCAGGACAGGGGGGTATGGCTACACCTTC.

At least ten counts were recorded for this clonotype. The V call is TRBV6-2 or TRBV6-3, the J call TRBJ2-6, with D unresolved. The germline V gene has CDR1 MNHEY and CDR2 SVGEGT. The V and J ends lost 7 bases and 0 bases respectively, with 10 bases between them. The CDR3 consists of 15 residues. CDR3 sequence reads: CASTRAPSGANVLTF. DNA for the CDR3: TGTGCCAGCACTAGAGCCCCCTCTGGGGCCAACGTCCTGACTTTC.

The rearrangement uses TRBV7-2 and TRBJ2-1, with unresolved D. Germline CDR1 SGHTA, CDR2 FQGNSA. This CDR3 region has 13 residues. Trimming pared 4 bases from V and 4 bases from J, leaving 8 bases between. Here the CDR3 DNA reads TGTGCCAGCAGCTCCGGCAGTTACAATGAGCAGTTCTTC. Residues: CASSSGSYNEQFF.

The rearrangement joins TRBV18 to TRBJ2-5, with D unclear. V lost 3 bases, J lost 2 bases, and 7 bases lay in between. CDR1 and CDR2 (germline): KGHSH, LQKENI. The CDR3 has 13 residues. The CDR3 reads CASSPTQQETQYF. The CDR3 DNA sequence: TGTGCCAGCTCACCCACTCAACAAGAGACCCAGTACTTC.

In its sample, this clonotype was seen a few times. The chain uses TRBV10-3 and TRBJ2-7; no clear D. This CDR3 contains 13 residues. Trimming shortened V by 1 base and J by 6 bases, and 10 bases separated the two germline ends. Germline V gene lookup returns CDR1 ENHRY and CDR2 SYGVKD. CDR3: CAISELVGSEQYF. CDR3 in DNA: TGTGCCATCAGTGAGTTGGTGGGCTCCGAGCAGTACTTC.

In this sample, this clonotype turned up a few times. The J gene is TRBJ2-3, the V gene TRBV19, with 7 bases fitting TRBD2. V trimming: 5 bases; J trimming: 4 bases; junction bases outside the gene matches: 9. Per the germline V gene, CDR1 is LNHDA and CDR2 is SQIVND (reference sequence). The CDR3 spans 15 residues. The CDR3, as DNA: TGTGCCAGTAGTTTCCTCGGCGGGGGTGCAGATACGCAGTATTTT. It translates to CASSFLGGGADTQYF.

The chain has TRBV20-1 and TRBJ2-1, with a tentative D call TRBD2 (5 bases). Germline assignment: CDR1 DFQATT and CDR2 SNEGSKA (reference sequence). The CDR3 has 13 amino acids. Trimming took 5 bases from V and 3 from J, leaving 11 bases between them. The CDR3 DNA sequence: TGCAGTGCTTTGAGGGCCCGCTACAATGAGCAGTTCTTC. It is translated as CSALRARYNEQFF.

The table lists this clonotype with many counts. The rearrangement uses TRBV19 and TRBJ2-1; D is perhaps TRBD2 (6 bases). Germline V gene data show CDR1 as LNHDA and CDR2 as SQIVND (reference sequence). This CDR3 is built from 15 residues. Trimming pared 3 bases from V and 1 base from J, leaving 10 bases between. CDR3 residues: CASSIYGGSYNEQFF. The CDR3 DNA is TGTGCCAGTAGTATTTACGGGGGATCCTACAATGAGCAGTTCTTC.

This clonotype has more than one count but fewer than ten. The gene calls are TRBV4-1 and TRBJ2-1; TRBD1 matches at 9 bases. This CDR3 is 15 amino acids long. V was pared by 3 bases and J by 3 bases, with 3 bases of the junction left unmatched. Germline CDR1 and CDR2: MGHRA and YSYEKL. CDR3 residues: CASSHRQGDYNEQFF. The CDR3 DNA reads TGCGCCAGCAGCCACCGACAGGGGGACTACAATGAGCAGTTCTTC.

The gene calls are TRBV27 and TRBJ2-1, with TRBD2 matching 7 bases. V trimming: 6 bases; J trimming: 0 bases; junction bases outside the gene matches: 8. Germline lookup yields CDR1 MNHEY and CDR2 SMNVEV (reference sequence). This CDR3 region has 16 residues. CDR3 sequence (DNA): TGTGCCAGCAGCAGCTTGGGGGGGAGCTCCTACAATGAGCAGTTCTTC. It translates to CASSSLGGSSYNEQFF.

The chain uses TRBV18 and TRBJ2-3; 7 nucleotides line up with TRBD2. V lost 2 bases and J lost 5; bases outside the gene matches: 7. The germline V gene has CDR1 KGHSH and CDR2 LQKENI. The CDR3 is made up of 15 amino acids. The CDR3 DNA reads TGTGCCAGCTCACCAGTGGCTAGCGGTGGAGATACGCAGTATTTT. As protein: CASSPVASGGDTQYF.

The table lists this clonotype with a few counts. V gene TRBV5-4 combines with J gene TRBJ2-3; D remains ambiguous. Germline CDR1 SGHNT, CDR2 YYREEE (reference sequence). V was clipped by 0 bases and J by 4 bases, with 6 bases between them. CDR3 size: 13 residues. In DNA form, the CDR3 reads TGTGCCAGCAGCTTGGATGCGGCAGATACGCAGTATTTT. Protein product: CASSLDAADTQYF.

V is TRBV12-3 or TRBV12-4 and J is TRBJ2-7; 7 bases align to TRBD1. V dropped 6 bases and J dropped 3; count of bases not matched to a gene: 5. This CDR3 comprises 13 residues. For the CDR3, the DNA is TGTGCCAGCAGCCACACAGGGGTCTACGAGCAGTACTTC. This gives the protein CASSHTGVYEQYF.

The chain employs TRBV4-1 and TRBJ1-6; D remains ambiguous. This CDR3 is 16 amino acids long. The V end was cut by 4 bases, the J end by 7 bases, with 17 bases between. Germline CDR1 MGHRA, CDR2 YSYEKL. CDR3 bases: TGCGCCAGCAGCCGACCTCTCGGCGTCCGGAATTCACCCCTCCACTTT. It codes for CASSRPLGVRNSPLHF.

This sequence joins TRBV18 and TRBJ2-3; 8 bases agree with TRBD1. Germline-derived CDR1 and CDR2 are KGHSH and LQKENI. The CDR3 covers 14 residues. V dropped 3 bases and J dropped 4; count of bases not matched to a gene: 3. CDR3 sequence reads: CASSPLGQADTQYF. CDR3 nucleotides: TGTGCCAGCTCACCTTTGGGACAGGCAGATACGCAGTATTTT.

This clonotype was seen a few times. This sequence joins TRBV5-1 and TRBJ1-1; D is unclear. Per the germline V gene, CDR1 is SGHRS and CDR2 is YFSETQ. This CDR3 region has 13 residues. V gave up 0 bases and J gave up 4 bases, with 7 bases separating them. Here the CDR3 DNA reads TGCGCCAGCAGCTTGGCGGTATCCACTGAAGCTTTCTTT. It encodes CASSLAVSTEAFF.

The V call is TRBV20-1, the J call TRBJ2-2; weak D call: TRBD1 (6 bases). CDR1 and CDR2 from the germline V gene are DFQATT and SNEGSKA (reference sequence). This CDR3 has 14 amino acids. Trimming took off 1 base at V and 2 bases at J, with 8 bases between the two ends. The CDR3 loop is CSARGTVNTGELFF. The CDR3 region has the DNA TGCAGTGCTAGAGGGACAGTTAACACCGGGGAGCTGTTTTTT.

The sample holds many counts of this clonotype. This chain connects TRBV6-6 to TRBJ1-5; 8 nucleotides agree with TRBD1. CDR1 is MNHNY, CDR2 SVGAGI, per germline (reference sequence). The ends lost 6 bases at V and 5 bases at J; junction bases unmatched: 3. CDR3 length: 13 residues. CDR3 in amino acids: CASSRQGYQPQHF. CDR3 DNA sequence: TGTGCCAGCAGCCGACAGGGGTATCAGCCCCAGCATTTT.

CDR3 residues: CASSPEDRNTEAFF. CDR3 sequence (DNA): TGTGCCAGCAGCCCCGAAGACAGGAACACTGAAGCTTTCTTT. This sequence joins TRBV9 and TRBJ1-1; TRBD1 might be the D (5 bases). Trimming removed 4 bases at V and 1 base at J, with 11 bases between. This CDR3 region has 14 residues. Germline V gene data show CDR1 as SGDLS and CDR2 as YYNGEE.

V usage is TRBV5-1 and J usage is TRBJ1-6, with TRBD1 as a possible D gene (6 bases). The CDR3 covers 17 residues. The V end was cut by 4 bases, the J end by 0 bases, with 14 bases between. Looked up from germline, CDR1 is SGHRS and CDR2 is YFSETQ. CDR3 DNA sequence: TGCGCCAGCAGCCTGGACAGTACGAGCTCCTATAATTCACCCCTCCACTTT. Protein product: CASSLDSTSSYNSPLHF.

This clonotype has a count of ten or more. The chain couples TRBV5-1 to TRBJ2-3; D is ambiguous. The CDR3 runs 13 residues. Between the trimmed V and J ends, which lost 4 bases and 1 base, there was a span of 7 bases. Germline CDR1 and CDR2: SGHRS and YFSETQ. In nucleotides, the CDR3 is TGCGCCAGCAGCACTCCCCGCACAGATACGCAGTATTTT. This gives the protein CASSTPRTDTQYF.

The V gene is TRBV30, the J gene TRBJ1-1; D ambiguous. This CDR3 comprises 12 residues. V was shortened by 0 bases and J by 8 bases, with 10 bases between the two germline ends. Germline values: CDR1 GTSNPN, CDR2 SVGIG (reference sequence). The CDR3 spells CAWSVLGPEAFF. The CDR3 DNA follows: TGTGCCTGGAGTGTACTCGGCCCAGAAGCTTTCTTT.

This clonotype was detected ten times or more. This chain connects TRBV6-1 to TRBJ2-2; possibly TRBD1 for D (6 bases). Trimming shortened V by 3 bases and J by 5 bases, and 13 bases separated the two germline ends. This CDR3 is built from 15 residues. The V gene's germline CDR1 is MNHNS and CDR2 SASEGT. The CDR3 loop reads CASSDGWGPTGELFF. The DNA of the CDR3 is TGTGCCAGCAGTGATGGTTGGGGGCCGACCGGGGAGCTGTTTTTT.